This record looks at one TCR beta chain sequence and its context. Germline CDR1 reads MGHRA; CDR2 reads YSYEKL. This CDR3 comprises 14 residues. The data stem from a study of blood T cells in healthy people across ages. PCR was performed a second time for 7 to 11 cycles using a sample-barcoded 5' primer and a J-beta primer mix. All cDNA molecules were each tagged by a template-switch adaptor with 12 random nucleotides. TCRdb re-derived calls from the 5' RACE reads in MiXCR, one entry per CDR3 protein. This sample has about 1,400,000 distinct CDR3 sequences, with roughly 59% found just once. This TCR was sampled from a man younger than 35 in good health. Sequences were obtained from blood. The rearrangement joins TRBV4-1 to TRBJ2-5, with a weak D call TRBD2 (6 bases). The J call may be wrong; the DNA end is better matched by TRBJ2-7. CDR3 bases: TGCGCCAGCAGCCAAGGACTAGGGACGGGCGAGCAGTACTTC. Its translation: CASSQGLGTGEQYF.